This TCR beta chain derives from a study of cytomegalovirus exposure and HLA in healthy donors (dated by TCRdb to about 2017). Notes on the research overall: In an earlier analysis of approximately 500 of the donors, about 260 Gb of sequence data and approximately 100 million unique TCR beta sequences from 150 million to 200 million T cells were reported. Of the roughly 410 genotyped donors, 75% to 85% were placed in the genetic ancestry cluster associated with self-reported Caucasian donors. The later analysis used no new phenotypic data to find candidate immune exposures, relying instead on TCR beta sequences and their occurrence across donors. Typing coverage varied by locus: about 629-630 donors for A, B, C, DRB1 and DQB1; about 520 for DQA1; approximately 570 for DPA1; approximately 450 for DPB1. An early release covering just under 650 HLA-typed donors comprised about 300 gigabases of sequencing data and tens of millions of unique TCR sequences. The study combined high-throughput TCR immunosequencing, statistical association of individual TCRs with disease status, and machine learning to predict cytomegalovirus infection status. In a later analysis, previously published TCR beta repertoires from fewer than 750 donors were re-analyzed and high-resolution HLA genotyping was added so that TCR occurrence patterns could be studied. Class I and class II HLA loci were covered by the typing at four-digit resolution. Using immunosequencing, the study profiled T cell repertoires from 500 to 800 subjects and related those repertoires to cytomegalovirus serostatus. Alongside the repertoire data, information on donor age, sex, ethnicity and CMV serostatus was compiled. A separate validation cohort of 90 to 150 different subjects was used in addition to the approximately 610-subject first cohort. Among roughly 400 genotyped donors of the cohort, an average of roughly 230,000 unique TCR beta nucleotide sequences was sequenced per donor, of which about 20% were non-productive. All discovery cohort repertoires had been generated on a single sequencing platform. To decide whether each TCR beta V gene segment behaved as functional or pseudogenic, an earlier analysis of approximately 600 of the donors relied on high-throughput TCR beta sequencing. The study aimed to test whether cataloging public T cell receptors could reveal signatures of past pathogen exposure. In a later genetic analysis, genome-wide SNP genotypes for about three fifths of the roughly 670 donors were used, and that subset was treated as a discovery cohort. Roughly five DR-DQ haplotypes were handled as single units for association and clustering because linkage in the cohort was strong.

The cohort was made up of several hundred healthy bone marrow donors. Cohort members were all nominally healthy when sampled, although unrecorded immune exposures were likely present. The donor tested CMV seronegative, placing the donor among the 350 or so seronegative members of the cohort. Every donor gave a peripheral blood sample, and the peripheral blood mononuclear cells from that sample were used for TCR beta sequencing. The Qiagen DNeasy Blood Extraction Kit was used to extract genomic DNA from the blood cell samples. What the work shows at the level of the full study, not this receptor alone: In a later genetic analysis, a missense DCLRE1C variant was associated with V-gene and J-gene trimming of TCR beta chains, and the association was replicated in an independent cohort. Most TCR sequences were observed very rarely across donors, whereas some public TCRs were present in many individuals. In a later analysis, HLA-associated TCR beta chains were found to be more clonally expanded and to have lower generation probabilities than equally common non-associated chains. A cluster of highly shared sequence variants was judged likely to be a technical artifact of the sequencing pipeline. The only immune exposure information available for the cohort was CMV serostatus. Specific HLA alleles were associated with 15,000 to 20,000 TCR beta sequences at a false discovery rate of 0.05 in a later analysis. Some IMGT-functional V segments, including TRBV6-2 and TRBV6-3, could not be told apart with the 87-base-pair reads, so those segments were excluded. The cohort was sequenced for TCR beta chains only, and without alpha or paired-chain data the features that could be detected were limited. Because HLA typing was unavailable for some donors at each locus, only the typed subset was used in association tests. In vitro tests confirmed that a few of the cytomegalovirus-associated TCR beta chains recognize cytomegalovirus antigens. The presence/absence analyses assumed that sequencing depth was roughly uniform across donors, and that assumption may not be true. In a later analysis, several top co-occurrence clusters were reported to appear linked to parvovirus B19, influenza, CMV and Epstein-Barr virus. It was suggested by the authors that the approach could potentially be generalized to other disease states and immunological phenotypes. According to a later genetic analysis, donors in an Asian-associated ancestry cluster had fewer N-insertions in productive TCRs than the approximately 670-donor mean. Linkage disequilibrium might explain the correlated functional status among segregating V segments, but an unknown experimental factor could not be excluded. According to a later analysis, most CMV-associated TCR beta chains appeared to be HLA-restricted, and the HLA associations seemed to be driven largely by CMV exposure. When HLA alleles, especially DR and DQ, strongly co-occurred, attributing TCR associations to individual alleles was difficult. The study gave a list of 150 to 200 TCR beta chains associated with cytomegalovirus. In a later analysis, the rate of TCR association differed among HLA loci, with DRB1 alleles having the most associated TCRs and HLA-C alleles having the fewest. Around 16 rarely observed V segments, including chromosome 9 orphons, were excluded from the earlier analysis of several hundred of the donors because counts were too low. A further reported finding was that TCR beta sequences accurately predicted the HLA-A and HLA-B alleles for most subjects in the first cohort. The classifier was reported to diagnose cytomegalovirus status with high specificity and sensitivity in both the original and validation cohorts. In an earlier analysis of 587 of the donors, most TCR beta V segments appeared in productive rearrangements about 90% or about 30% of the time, broadly matching IMGT annotations.

As for this clone: Its antigen remains undetermined. Base qualities are not provided; no much larger clone lies one nucleotide away.

CDR1 and CDR2 were assigned from the germline V gene (reference sequence) as MNHEY and SMNVEV. The CDR3 covers 12 residues, taking in both the cysteine and the phenylalanine. CDR3 DNA is the only sequence kept; it has 36 bases, read in frame from the first base. V sheds 6 bases and J sheds 5 bases, leaving 10 bases between their ends. Library construction relied on the immunoSEQ multiplex PCR assay. For the multiplex PCR, a mixture combining 60 forward primers for TCR Vbeta segments and 13 reverse primers for TCR Jbeta segments was used. Amplification of the CDR3 region of rearranged TCR beta genes was performed with a multiplex PCR assay on genomic DNA. Amplified TCR beta libraries were sequenced as 87-base-pair reads on the Illumina HiSeq System. The published analysis was carried out like this. In a later analysis, 77 million or so unique TCR beta chains were counted across the 500 to 700 repertoires, and roughly 11 million of these chains were shared by at least two donors. To remove PCR and sequencing errors, raw reads were error-corrected and collapsed into unique sequences using a nearest-neighbor algorithm that merged closely related sequences. V, D and J gene segments were assigned by aligning CDR3 sequences to IMGT reference sequences. For a sequence to be retained, a match of at least six nucleotides was required to both a V gene segment and a J gene segment. Rearrangements were called productive when the CDR3 lacked stop codons and stayed in frame with V and J; all others were non-productive. CDR3 was defined according to IMGT convention as the region running from the second conserved V-encoded cysteine to the conserved J-encoded phenylalanine. The earlier analysis of about 530 of the donors excluded any sequence lacking an unambiguous match to a single V gene segment. An earlier analysis of several hundred of the donors classified V segments as functional when productive rearrangements were above 56.7% and as segregating when the standard deviation between donors was above 5%. A statistical classification framework was built to diagnose cytomegalovirus status from the catalog of TCR beta chain sequences. In a later analysis, V and J genes were assigned by comparing TCR nucleotide sequences against IMGT/GENE-DB human TR gene sequences. A later analysis assigned CDR3 sequences and most-parsimonious VDJ recombination scenarios with the TCRdist pipeline. In a later analysis, every TCR beta chain was defined by the combination of its CDR3 amino acid sequence and its V-gene family, and reads without a unique V-gene family were dropped. In a later analysis, a few hundred highly shared, low-generation-probability nucleotide sequences were removed to address suspected cross-contamination and a sequencing artifact. In a later analysis, a clonal expansion index was calculated for each public chain from normalized within-repertoire ranks of inferred template counts. In a later analysis, generation probabilities were computed with a VDJ recombination model fitted to out-of-frame rearrangements, and the resulting probabilities were checked against IGoR. A later analysis scored TCR-TCR, TCR-HLA and TCR-CMV co-occurrence with hypergeometric tests, applying a repertoire-size bias correction to TCR pairs. To estimate false discovery rates, a later analysis permuted the HLA or CMV assignments 20 times. In a later analysis, co-occurring TCRs were grouped using DBSCAN, with TCRdist sequence similarity added in when clustering inside HLA-allele-positive subsets. Repertoires with fewer than 30,000 or more than 120,000 public chains were left out of co-occurrence clustering, as were about five repertoires with anomalous nucleotide sharing. TCRdb provides this immuneACCESS table in a form limited to in-frame rearrangements. Some clones are lacking; in checked studies, under half of them reflect an unresolved V gene, and why the rest are absent is not known. D and trimming were read from the DNA, whereas the V and J calls and clone size are those reported in that table. Across this sample there are roughly 34,000 clones, with around three quarters seen only once. The biggest ten clones account for approximately 6% of the sample.

Specimen: PBMCs. The sequence was collected from a male donor in good health and CMV-seronegative. This receptor chain uses TRBV27 and TRBJ1-1; confidence is insufficient to name the D gene. The DNA is as follows: TGTGCCAGCAGCTTGCCGGGAACTGAAGCTTTCTTT. This sequence encodes CASSLPGTEAFF.